The 13 T cell receptor beta chains below were found in one sample sequenced in a study of shared clonotypes between healthy human individuals (dated by TCRdb to the early 2020s). The receptor library was made with the immunoSEQ multiplex PCR assay. TCRdb obtained this table from immuneACCESS and retained in-frame rearrangements with V and J assigned. These tables miss some clones; where compared with another copy, unresolved V genes account for less than half of the shortfall, and the remainder is unexplained. The sample contains 950,000 to 1,300,000 clones, about 74% of them found a single time. Roughly 1.5% of the sample is in the top ten clones. Sequencing was done on a sample of memory CD4+ T cells sorted from blood. This specimen's cell subset or site label, per the study, means: CD45RA-negative fraction. These receptors were taken from a young man in good health.

The J gene is TRBJ1-2, the V gene TRBV13; D is unclear. Trimming pared 2 bases from V and 4 bases from J, leaving 11 bases between. Germline V lookup: CDR1 PRHDT, CDR2 FYEKMQ (reference sequence). CDR3 length: 14 amino acids. The CDR3 nucleotides are TGTGCCAGCAGCTTAAGTGGCCAAACCTATGGCTACACCTTC. Translation: CASSLSGQTYGYTF.

The V and J genes are TRBV5-8 and TRBJ2-3; 8 positions agree with TRBD1. The germline V gene encodes CDR1 SGHTS and CDR2 YDEGEE. CDR3 size: 14 residues. V was pared by 4 bases and J by 5 bases, with 6 bases of the junction left unmatched. The CDR3, as DNA: TGTGCCAGCAGCCCCCGACAGGGGAAAGATACGCAGTATTTT. It is translated as CASSPRQGKDTQYF.

V and J are TRBV27 and TRBJ1-1; D is unresolved. This CDR3 has 12 amino acids. Trimming took off 10 bases at V and 6 bases at J, with 15 bases between the two ends. The germline V gene encodes CDR1 MNHEY and CDR2 SMNVEV (reference sequence). The CDR3 region has the DNA TGTGCCACCACTTTAAGGCAGTCTGAAGCTTTCTTT. This gives the protein CATTLRQSEAFF.

As for this clone: Distinct nucleotide sequences in the sample also encode this CDR3. CDR3 nucleotides: TGTGCCAGCAGTCTACTAGCGGGGGACACCGGGGAGCTGTTTTTT. Its protein product is CASSLLAGDTGELFF. The chain employs TRBV6-1 and TRBJ2-2; the match to TRBD2 covers 11 bases. The germline CDR1 and CDR2 sequences are MNHNS and SASEGT. The CDR3 is 15 residues long. V shed 5 bases, J shed 3 bases, and the junction held 2 bases outside the gene matches.

Of note for this clone: Since a far larger clone is one base different, this is likely a read error. It is likely a read error, because the conserved phenylalanine at the end of the CDR3 is missing. The rearrangement links TRBV18 to TRBJ2-7; no firm D call. The germline gives CDR1 KGHSH, CDR2 LQKENI. V lost 0 bases and J 2 bases, leaving 8 bases between the germline ends. The CDR3 contains 14 residues. CDR3 coding DNA: TGTGCCAGCTCACCACCACAAGTTCCCTACGAGCAGTACCTC. This sequence encodes CASSPPQVPYEQYL.

This clone was recorded a few times. This rearrangement joins TRBV19 to TRBJ2-7; 7 bases are shared with TRBD2. CDR1 LNHDA and CDR2 SQIVND come from the germline V gene (reference sequence). V was pared by 3 bases and J by 4 bases, with 6 bases of the junction left unmatched. The CDR3 totals 14 residues. The CDR3 sequence: CASSIQGGRYEQYF. The CDR3 nucleotides are TGTGCCAGTAGTATCCAGGGAGGGAGGTACGAGCAGTACTTC.

The V and J genes are TRBV6-6 and TRBJ1-2; D is unclear. The germline V gene has CDR1 MNHNY and CDR2 SVGAGI (reference sequence). With 6 bases removed from V and 8 bases from J, the gap between germline ends came to 19 bases. The length of the CDR3 is 14 residues. The CDR3 nucleotides are TGTGCCAGCAGCTGGGAAGGAGTAAGCGGGGGCTACACCTTC. This translates into CASSWEGVSGGYTF.

About this clone itself: Other DNA sequences from this sample encode an identical CDR3 as well. This sequence joins TRBV5-4 and TRBJ2-5; either TRBD1 or TRBD2 may fit D (5 bases each). V lost 0 bases, J lost 5 bases, and 11 bases lay in between. This CDR3 has 14 residues. Germline V gene sequence: CDR1 SGHNT, CDR2 YYREEE (reference sequence). As DNA, the CDR3 is TGTGCCAGCAGCTTGGGAGGGGTCGGGGAGACCCAGTACTTC. This codes for CASSLGGVGETQYF.

To note about this clone: The junction differs from germline at one of its ends, possibly a read error. The chain carries TRBV28 and TRBJ1-2, with D uncertain. CDR3 length: 11 amino acids. Per the germline V gene, CDR1 is MDHEN and CDR2 is SYDVKM. CDR3 residues: CASSLRYGHTF. In DNA form, the CDR3 reads TGTGCCAGCAGCCTAAGGTATGGCCACACCTTC.

V is TRBV2 and J is TRBJ1-2; D is ambiguous. The germline V gene has CDR1 SNHLY and CDR2 FYNNEI. The V end lost 8 bases, the J end lost 8 bases, and 12 bases lay between the germline ends. The CDR3 is made up of 11 amino acids. The CDR3 spells CASFRTHGYTF. The CDR3 DNA reads as TGTGCCAGCTTTAGGACTCACGGCTACACCTTC.

This rearrangement joins TRBV7-2 to TRBJ2-5; TRBD2 aligns across 7 bases. V shed 5 bases and J 5 bases; nucleotides not matched to a gene: 11. The germline V gene encodes CDR1 SGHTA and CDR2 FQGNSA. The CDR3 totals 15 residues. For the CDR3, the DNA is TGTGCCAGCAGCGAGAGCGGGGCTAAGGGGGAGACCCAGTACTTC. This encodes CASSESGAKGETQYF.

The chain recombines TRBV7-8 with TRBJ2-2; 9 positions agree with TRBD2. The CDR3 runs 17 residues. Germline CDR1 SGHVS, CDR2 FQNEAQ. V was clipped by 4 bases and J by 1 base; unmatched bases: 7. In DNA, the CDR3 is TGTGCCAGCAGCTCCTGGGTTAGCGGGGGGAACACCGGGGAGCTGTTTTTT. This sequence encodes CASSSWVSGGNTGELFF.

The chain couples TRBV18 to TRBJ1-2; the match to TRBD1 covers 7 bases. The trim removed 0 bases at V and 6 bases at J, leaving 13 bases unmatched. The CDR3 is 17 residues long. Germline V CDR1 and CDR2: KGHSH, LQKENI. The DNA of the CDR3 is TGTGCCAGCTCACCACCCGCAGGGGGGACTCTAAGCGATGGCTACACCTTC. Translated: CASSPPAGGTLSDGYTF.